This T cell receptor (beta chain) is from a study of CD8+ T cells in alopecia areata. The CDR3 length is 15 residues. Germline assignment: CDR1 NSQYPW and CDR2 LRSPGD (reference sequence). The junction had 2 bases not matched to a gene; V was cut back by 1 base and J by 4 bases. Sequencing templates came from extracted RNA that was reverse transcribed into cDNA. Method: immunoSEQ multiplex PCR; TCRdb's copy keeps in-frame clones and lacks some. The table lists around 100,000 clones, with no singletons. This clone was recorded a few times. Gene names and germline match the mouse. Read sequence stops 4 residues before the CDR3 end, and the germline J gene provides the missing end.

The receptor comes from a C3H/HeJ mouse with alopecia areata. Mouse strain MHC haplotype: H2-k. Sequenced material: lesional skin. The chain links TRBV1 to TRBJ2-1, with 9 bases aligning to TRBD1. The CDR3 region is CTCSAADRGYAEQFF. The DNA read from the CDR3 is TGCACCTGCAGTGCAGCTGACAGGGGGTATGCT.